The clone carrying this T cell receptor beta chain was counted ten times or more. Its specificity is unknown. In germline, CDR1 is SGHTA, CDR2 FQGNSA. The trim removed 2 bases at V and 3 bases at J, leaving 6 bases unmatched. This CDR3 is 15 amino acids long. Sampling of bone marrow took place during active disease in every patient. This sample is drawn from a study of read filtering for tumor transcriptome and immune sequencing. The overall study: Patients were approximately 18 male and around 15 female, mean age 65.9 years, range about 47 to 85.

General observations from the study: Approximately 77% of IR-seq clonotypes had a single read, yet these held approximately 4% of reads. RNA-seq captured clonotypes less deeply and reliably than IR-seq.

Molecular barcoded adaptors covering alpha/delta and beta/gamma chains were used on approximately 440 ng RNA. From the reads, TCRdb called clonotypes with MiXCR, one entry per CDR3 protein. The repertoire holds over 14,000 distinct CDR3 sequences, with about 20% as singletons. The chain is built from TRBV7-2 and TRBJ1-1, with TRBD1 matching over 7 bases. The sequenced material came from a population of CD138-negative cells sorted from bone marrow. This receptor was identified in a donor aged 40 or over with multiple myeloma. The CDR3 here is CASSLSSGGYTEAFF. The CDR3 bases are TGTGCCAGCAGCTTAAGCTCAGGGGGTTACACTGAAGCTTTCTTT. The full variable domain, completed using reference TRBV7-2 and TRBJ1-1, is GAGVSQSPSNKVTEKGKDVELRCDPISGHTALYWYRQSLGQGLEFLIYFQGNSAPDKSGLPSDRFSAERTGGSVSTLTIQRTQQEDSAVYLCASSLSSGGYTEAFFGQGTRLTVV.